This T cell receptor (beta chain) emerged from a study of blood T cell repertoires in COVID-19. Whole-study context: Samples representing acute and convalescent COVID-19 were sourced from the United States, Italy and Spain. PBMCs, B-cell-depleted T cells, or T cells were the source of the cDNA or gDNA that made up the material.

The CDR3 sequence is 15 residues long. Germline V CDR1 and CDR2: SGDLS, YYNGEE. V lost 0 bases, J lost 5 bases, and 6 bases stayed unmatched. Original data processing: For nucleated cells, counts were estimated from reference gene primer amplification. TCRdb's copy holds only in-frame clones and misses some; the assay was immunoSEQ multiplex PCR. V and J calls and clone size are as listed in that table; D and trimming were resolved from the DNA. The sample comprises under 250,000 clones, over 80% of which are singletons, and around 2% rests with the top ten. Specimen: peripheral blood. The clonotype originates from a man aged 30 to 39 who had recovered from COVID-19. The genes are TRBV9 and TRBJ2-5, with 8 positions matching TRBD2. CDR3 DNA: TGTGCCAGCAGCGTAGCGGGGGGGCCGGAGGAGACCCAGTACTTC. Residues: CASSVAGGPEETQYF.